The 17 T cell receptor beta chains reported below all come from one sample, sequenced in a study of blood T cells in healthy people across ages. With a J-beta primer mix and a sample-barcoded 5' primer, a second PCR ran about 7 to 11 cycles. TCRdb recomputed calls from the 5' RACE reads with MiXCR, one row per CDR3 protein. Found here are 1.5 million to 2 million distinct CDR3 sequences, almost 35% of them singletons; the top ten hold 11%. Sequencing was done on a sample of blood. These receptors were collected from a woman in her twenties or thirties in good health.

This clonotype was picked up a small number of times. The V gene is TRBV5-6, the J gene TRBJ2-7; D ambiguous. Trimming stripped 5 bases from V and 7 bases from J, with 13 bases between. CDR3 length: 12 residues. Looked up from germline, CDR1 is SGHDT and CDR2 is YYEEEE. CDR3 region: CASRYGRGEQYF. CDR3 DNA: TGTGCCAGCAGGTATGGTAGAGGTGAGCAGTACTTC. Filled out from reference TRBV5-6 and TRBJ2-7, the complete variable domain reads DAGVTQSPTHLIKTRGQQVTLRCSPKSGHDTVSWYQQALGQGPQFIFQYYEEEERQRGNFPDRFSGHQFPNYSSELNVNALLLGDSALYLCASRYGRGEQYFGPGTRLTVT.

This clonotype appeared once. V gene TRBV11-1 combines with J gene TRBJ2-5; TRBD2 matches 14 bases. This CDR3 comprises 17 residues. Germline-derived CDR1 and CDR2 are SGHAT and FQDESV (reference sequence). The J segment lost 10 bases and the V segment lost 5 bases, leaving 15 bases of the junction unmatched. CDR3 amino acids: CASSPPAGLAGAGDQYF. The DNA of the CDR3 is TGTGCCAGCAGCCCCCCGGCGGGACTAGCGGGAGCTGGGGACCAGTACTTC.

This clonotype was counted between two and nine times. The chain carries TRBV5-1 and TRBJ2-1, with 15 bases fitting TRBD2. The germline V gene has CDR1 SGHRS and CDR2 YFSETQ. The ends lost 2 bases at V and 0 bases at J; junction bases unmatched: 12. This CDR3 has 21 residues. CDR3 DNA: TGCGCCAGCAGCTTATACTCGGGACTAGCGGGGGGTTATCGCTCCTACAATGAGCAGTTCTTC. It specifies CASSLYSGLAGGYRSYNEQFF.

In the case of this clonotype: This clone may be a read error of a much larger clone one base away. The V gene is TRBV11-2, the J gene TRBJ1-5; D remains ambiguous. The CDR3 contains 14 residues. Germline lookup yields CDR1 SGHAT and CDR2 FQNNGV. CDR3 loop: CASSFPRVNQPLHF. The CDR3 region has the DNA TGTGCCAGCAGCTTCCCGAGGGTCAATCAGCCCCTGCATTTT.

The V and J genes are TRBV6-5 and TRBJ2-1; possible D gene TRBD1, 5 bases. This CDR3 is 13 amino acids long. Trimming stripped 10 bases from V and 1 base from J, with 11 bases between. Germline CDR1 and CDR2: MNHEY and SVGAGI. The CDR3 nucleotides are TGTGCCACCCAGGGTTCTTCCTACAATGAGCAGTTCTTC. It yields the protein CATQGSSYNEQFF.

V usage is TRBV5-1 and J usage is TRBJ2-1, with TRBD1 matching over 10 bases. Germline loops: CDR1 SGHRS, CDR2 YFSETQ. Trimming took 3 bases from V and 4 from J; bases not matched to a gene: 7. The CDR3 has 16 residues. In DNA, the CDR3 is TGCGCCAGCAGCTACAGCCCGGGACAGGGGTACAATGAGCAGTTCTTC. Translation: CASSYSPGQGYNEQFF.

This chain uses TRBV20-1 with TRBJ1-5; a possible D gene is TRBD1 (6 bases). V lost 5 bases and J 7 bases, leaving 12 bases between the germline ends. Germline V CDR1 and CDR2: DFQATT, SNEGSKA (reference sequence). This CDR3 region has 12 residues. DNA for the CDR3: TGCAGTGCTCAAAGGGGGTTACAGCCCCAGCATTTT. Translation gives CSAQRGLQPQHF.

There are a few counts of this clonotype. The V call is TRBV4-2, the J call TRBJ2-7; 8 bases are a match to TRBD2. Trimming cost V 2 bases and J 6 bases; bases outside gene matches: 6. CDR1 is LGHNA, CDR2 YNFKEQ, per germline. The CDR3 length is 14 residues. The CDR3, as DNA: TGTGCCAGCAGCCAAAATGCGGGAGGCCCCGAGCAGTACTTC. This gives the protein CASSQNAGGPEQYF.

The rearrangement links TRBV7-9 to TRBJ1-1; D gene unclear. This CDR3 has 16 amino acids. V dropped 1 base and J dropped 1 base, with 13 bases sitting between them. Germline V lookup: CDR1 SEHNR, CDR2 FQNEAQ (reference sequence). The CDR3 loop is CASSLGAILPNTEAFF. The CDR3 DNA follows: TGTGCCAGCAGCTTAGGCGCCATCCTGCCGAACACTGAAGCTTTCTTT.

This clonotype has a handful of counts. The V call is TRBV11-1, the J call TRBJ2-1; D unresolved. Trimming took off 7 bases at V and 0 bases at J, with 13 bases between the two ends. Germline CDR1 SGHAT, CDR2 FQDESV (reference sequence). CDR3 length equals 15 residues. DNA for the CDR3: TGTGCCAGCAACCTCCAGCGTTCCTCCTACAATGAGCAGTTCTTC. Amino acids: CASNLQRSSYNEQFF.

This rearrangement joins TRBV4-1 to TRBJ1-2; D is uncertain. The CDR3 totals 15 residues. Per the germline V gene, CDR1 is MGHRA and CDR2 is YSYEKL. The V end was cut by 0 bases, the J end by 0 bases, with 8 bases between. The CDR3 nucleotides read TGCGCCAGCAGCCAAGATGCACTGGCTAACTATGGCTACACCTTC. Translating gives CASSQDALANYGYTF.

The chain employs TRBV28 and TRBJ2-7, with D perhaps assigned TRBD1 or TRBD2 (5 bases each). Trimming took off 5 bases at V and 3 bases at J, with 14 bases between the two ends. From germline, CDR1 is MDHEN and CDR2 SYDVKM. This CDR3 has 14 residues. The CDR3 bases are TGTGCCAGCAGTCCCCACGGGGACCGCTACGAGCAGTACTTC. This codes for CASSPHGDRYEQYF.

The chain combines TRBV7-2 with TRBJ2-3; D is undetermined. The CDR3 totals 13 residues. With 5 bases removed from V and 4 bases from J, the gap between germline ends came to 10 bases. Looked up from germline, CDR1 is SGHTA and CDR2 is FQGNSA. The CDR3 protein is CASSRQAPDTQYF. The CDR3 nucleotides are TGTGCCAGCAGCCGTCAGGCCCCAGATACGCAGTATTTT.

This clonotype came up once. The chain combines TRBV27 with TRBJ1-5, with unresolved D. This CDR3 contains 14 residues. Between the trimmed V and J ends, which lost 5 bases and 0 bases, there was a span of 8 bases. Germline V gives CDR1 MNHEY, CDR2 SMNVEV (reference sequence). The CDR3 loop reads CASSTRDSNQPQHF. CDR3 bases: TGTGCCAGCAGTACTAGAGATAGCAATCAGCCCCAGCATTTT.

A few counts support this clonotype. The CDR3 spells CSARAAGRETQYF. DNA of the CDR3: TGCAGTGCTAGAGCAGCAGGGAGGGAGACCCAGTACTTC. The J gene is TRBJ2-5, the V gene TRBV20-1, with D maybe TRBD2 (6 bases). The germline V gene has CDR1 DFQATT and CDR2 SNEGSKA (reference sequence). The CDR3 sequence is 13 residues long. V dropped 1 base and J dropped 5 bases, with 11 bases sitting between them.

This clonotype was seen a handful of times. The V and J genes are TRBV12-3 or TRBV12-4 and TRBJ2-7; D not certain. There are 11 residues in the CDR3. V lost 4 bases to trimming and J lost 5 bases, with 6 bases between them. The DNA of the CDR3 is TGTGCCAGCAGTTGGCAGGACGAGCAGTACTTC. Translation: CASSWQDEQYF.

The CDR3 spells CSVEDGRGTNEKLFF. DNA for the CDR3: TGCAGCGTTGAAGACGGGAGGGGGACTAATGAAAAACTGTTTTTT. The chain recombines TRBV29-1 with TRBJ1-4, with D possibly TRBD1 on 6 matching bases. Germline V gene data show CDR1 as SQVTM and CDR2 as ANQGSEA. This CDR3 spans 15 amino acids. V lost 0 bases to trimming and J lost 2 bases, with 10 bases between them.